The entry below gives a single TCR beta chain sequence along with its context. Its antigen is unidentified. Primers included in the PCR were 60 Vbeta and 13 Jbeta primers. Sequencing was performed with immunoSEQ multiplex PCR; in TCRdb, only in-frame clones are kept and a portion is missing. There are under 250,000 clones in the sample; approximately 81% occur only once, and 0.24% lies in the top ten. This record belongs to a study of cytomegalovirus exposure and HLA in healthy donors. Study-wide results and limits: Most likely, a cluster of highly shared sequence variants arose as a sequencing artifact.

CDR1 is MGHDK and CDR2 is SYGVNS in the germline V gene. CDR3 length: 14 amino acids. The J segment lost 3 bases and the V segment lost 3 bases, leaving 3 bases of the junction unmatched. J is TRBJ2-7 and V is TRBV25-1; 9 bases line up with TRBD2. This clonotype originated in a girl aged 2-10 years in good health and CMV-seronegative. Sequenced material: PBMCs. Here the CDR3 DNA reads TGTGCCAGCAGTGACCCTAGCGGGAACTACGAGCAGTACTTC. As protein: CASSDPSGNYEQYF.